The 27 T cell receptor beta chains in this list originate from one sample, sequenced in a study of spatial heterogeneity in lung cancer. General study results and limits: In tumors, expanded intratumoral alpha and beta TCR counts tracked mutation counts.

TCRdb fed the 5' RACE reads into MiXCR, producing one record per CDR3 protein. Of fewer than 20,000 distinct CDR3 sequences listed, around 8% are singletons. Time point denoted: sample taken at primary tumor resection. These receptors lack a known antigen. The material sequenced was lung tumor tissue, taken at surgery. Source of these receptors: a male donor with early-stage non-small cell lung cancer.

This clonotype is classed as medium-sized. The chain employs TRBV7-6 and TRBJ1-3; TRBD1 aligns across 7 bases. The V gene end was trimmed by 5 bases and the J gene end by 3 bases; junction bases not matched to a gene: 4. There are 14 residues in the CDR3. Germline V lookup: CDR1 SGHVS, CDR2 FNYEAQ. The CDR3 spells CASSIWTGGNTIYF. The CDR3 nucleotides read TGTGCCAGCAGCATCTGGACAGGTGGAAACACCATATATTTT.

This clonotype occurred a few times. V gene TRBV7-9 combines with J gene TRBJ2-1; weak D call: TRBD2 (7 bases). Between the trimmed V and J ends, which lost 1 base and 4 bases, there was a span of 23 bases. Germline values: CDR1 SEHNR, CDR2 FQNEAQ (reference sequence). The CDR3 sequence is 19 residues long. The DNA for the CDR3 is TGTGCCAGCAGCTTAGGAGGTGGAGGGGGGGCTTCAATATACAATGAGCAGTTCTTC. It codes for CASSLGGGGGASIYNEQFF. The full variable domain, completed using reference TRBV7-9 and TRBJ2-1, is DTGVSQNPRHKITKRGQNVTFRCDPISEHNRLYWYRQTLGQGPEFLTYFQNEAQLEKSRLLSDRFSAERPKGSFSTLEIQRTEQGDSAMYLCASSLGGGGGASIYNEQFFGPGTRLTVL.

This clonotype was recorded many times. The chain uses TRBV5-8 and TRBJ2-5, with D uncertain. The CDR3 has 14 amino acids. V lost 2 bases, J lost 1 base, and 9 bases lay in between. The V gene's germline CDR1 is SGHTS and CDR2 YDEGEE. CDR3 sequence (DNA): TGTGCCAGCAGCTTTCTCCAGGCCCAAGAGACCCAGTACTTC. As protein: CASSFLQAQETQYF.

The chain joins TRBV19 to TRBJ2-3, with D perhaps matching TRBD1 (5 bases). In germline, CDR1 is LNHDA, CDR2 SQIVND (reference sequence). V shed 11 bases and J shed 2 bases, with 20 bases lying between them. This CDR3 comprises 15 residues. For the CDR3, the DNA is TGTGCCTCCCAGCATTCGGACACCTTCACAGATACGCAGTATTTT. It translates to CASQHSDTFTDTQYF.

There are a few counts of this clonotype. V is TRBV19 and J is TRBJ1-3, with D maybe TRBD1 (6 bases). CDR3 length: 15 amino acids. The germline CDR1 and CDR2 sequences are LNHDA and SQIVND (reference sequence). V lost 6 bases, J lost 0 bases, and 12 bases lay in between. CDR3 DNA sequence: TGTGCCAGTAGATTGGACAGAAGCTCTGGAAACACCATATATTTT. This sequence encodes CASRLDRSSGNTIYF.

This clonotype was found many times. This chain uses TRBV28 with TRBJ2-7, with D uncertain. CDR3 length: 13 amino acids. Germline V gene sequence: CDR1 MDHEN, CDR2 SYDVKM. V gave up 4 bases and J gave up 3 bases, with 10 bases separating them. CDR3 coding DNA: TGTGCCAGCAGTTACCCCCCGCTCTACGAGCAGTACTTC. Translated, it gives CASSYPPLYEQYF.

This clonotype was seen at least ten times. This chain connects TRBV6-4 to TRBJ2-3; 10 bases match TRBD1. V lost 2 bases, J lost 1 base, and 0 bases stayed unmatched. In germline, CDR1 is MRHNA, CDR2 SNTAGT. The CDR3 contains 15 residues. CDR3 protein: CASSDGTGGTDTQYF. CDR3 bases: TGTGCCAGCAGTGACGGGACAGGGGGCACAGATACGCAGTATTTT.

By sample fraction, this clonotype is medium-sized. The chain employs TRBV10-3 and TRBJ1-3, with 7 bases fitting TRBD1. The CDR3 covers 14 residues. Germline CDR1 is ENHRY and CDR2 is SYGVKD. J was trimmed by 0 bases and V by 4 bases; bases with no gene match: 0. The chain's CDR3 is CAISGTGSGNTIYF. CDR3 sequence (DNA): TGTGCCATCAGTGGGACAGGCTCTGGAAACACCATATATTTT.

This clonotype showed up many times. The rearrangement links TRBV24-1 to TRBJ2-7; 7 nucleotides agree with TRBD1. CDR1 and CDR2 from the germline V gene are KGHDR and SFDVKD. This CDR3 has 16 amino acids. Losses at the gene ends were 4 bases for V and 2 bases for J; bases not matched to a gene: 10. The CDR3 coding sequence is TGTGCCACCAGTGACCGCTCGACAGGGACAACCTACGAGCAGTACTTC. This encodes CATSDRSTGTTYEQYF.

Ten or more counts support this clonotype. The CDR3 nucleotides read TGTGCCAGCAGTTCGCGGGGGGTCTATGGCTACACCTTC. Its protein product is CASSSRGVYGYTF. The gene calls are TRBV7-2 and TRBJ1-2; D possibly corresponds to TRBD1 (5 bases). Trimming cost V 6 bases and J 4 bases, with 12 bases left between them. CDR1 SGHTA and CDR2 FQGNSA come from the germline V gene. CDR3 length: 13 amino acids.

This clonotype is hyperexpanded in the sample. The CDR3 DNA follows: TGTGCCAGCAGTGAAGCCCCCCATGAGGGGAACACTGAAGCTTTCTTT. Translated, it gives CASSEAPHEGNTEAFF. The gene calls are TRBV6-1 and TRBJ1-1, with D unresolved. Between the trimmed V and J ends, which lost 0 bases and 1 base, there was a span of 12 bases. The CDR3 contains 16 residues. Looked up from germline, CDR1 is MNHNS and CDR2 is SASEGT.

This clonotype was picked up many times. The chain combines TRBV3-1 with TRBJ1-2; maybe TRBD1 (6 bases). Germline CDR1 LGHDT, CDR2 YNNKEL (reference sequence). The CDR3 runs to 15 residues. V was cut by 0 bases and J by 5 bases, with 13 bases left in between. The chain's CDR3 is CASSQDGGRGYGYTF. The CDR3 bases are TGTGCCAGCAGCCAAGATGGCGGCAGGGGATATGGCTACACCTTC.

At least ten counts were recorded for this clonotype. The chain recombines TRBV7-2 with TRBJ2-5; D not certain. The ends were cut back, 5 bases at V and 2 bases at J, with 15 bases in the middle. The CDR3 spans 15 residues. CDR1 and CDR2 from the germline V gene are SGHTA and FQGNSA. The CDR3 sequence is CASSMLWGKQETQYF. The DNA for the CDR3 is TGTGCCAGCAGCATGCTTTGGGGAAAGCAAGAGACCCAGTACTTC.

This clonotype was seen more than once but under ten times. The V and J genes are TRBV5-6 and TRBJ2-5, with a possible D match to TRBD1 (5 bases). The CDR3 runs 14 residues. From germline, CDR1 is SGHDT and CDR2 YYEEEE. V lost 2 bases and J lost 2, with 10 bases in between. CDR3 DNA sequence: TGTGCCAGCAGCTTCGGGCAGGGTCAAGAGACCCAGTACTTC. It specifies CASSFGQGQETQYF.

This clonotype was found many times. The chain recombines TRBV6-5 with TRBJ2-5; tentative D call: TRBD1 (6 bases). CDR1 is MNHEY and CDR2 is SVGAGI in the germline V gene. With 5 bases removed from V and 4 bases from J, the gap between germline ends came to 11 bases. This CDR3 is built from 13 residues. CDR3 residues: CASSGGQRETQYF. In DNA form, the CDR3 reads TGTGCCAGCAGTGGTGGACAGAGAGAGACCCAGTACTTC.

In its sample, this clonotype was seen many times. The gene calls are TRBV6-2 or TRBV6-3 and TRBJ1-1; D perhaps matches TRBD1 (6 bases). V was clipped by 5 bases and J by 0 bases, with 10 bases between them. The germline gives CDR1 MNHEY, CDR2 SVGEGT. The CDR3 loop spans 14 amino acids. CDR3 sequence: CASSKGHLNTEAFF. The CDR3 DNA reads as TGTGCCAGCAGTAAGGGACACTTGAACACTGAAGCTTTCTTT.

This clonotype was observed at least ten times. J is TRBJ2-7 and V is TRBV20-1; 10 bases are shared with TRBD2. The germline V gene encodes CDR1 DFQATT and CDR2 SNEGSKA (reference sequence). The length of the CDR3 is 14 residues. The V segment lost 4 bases and the J segment 4 bases; nucleotides outside the gene matches: 7. CDR3 region: CSAIKRGGSYEQYF. The CDR3 bases are TGCAGTGCTATTAAGCGGGGGGGATCGTACGAGCAGTACTTC.

This clonotype was counted ten times or more. The rearrangement uses TRBV6-5 and TRBJ1-2; 12 bases are a match to TRBD1. Germline CDR1 is MNHEY and CDR2 is SVGAGI. The J segment lost 8 bases and the V segment lost 5 bases, leaving 9 bases of the junction unmatched. The CDR3 length is 15 residues. CDR3 bases: TGTGCCAGCAGTGAATCCGGGACAGGGGGCCGGGGCTACACCTTC. Protein sequence: CASSESGTGGRGYTF.

This chain connects TRBV7-9 to TRBJ1-2; possibly TRBD1 for D (5 bases). Between the trimmed V and J ends, which lost 5 bases and 5 bases, there was a span of 12 bases. This CDR3 region has 13 residues. CDR1 and CDR2 from the germline V gene are SEHNR and FQNEAQ (reference sequence). The CDR3 loop reads CASSPDSFYGYTF. The CDR3 DNA is TGTGCCAGCAGCCCAGACAGTTTTTATGGCTACACCTTC.

The table lists this clonotype with many counts. This chain connects TRBV29-1 to TRBJ2-1; D may be TRBD1 (6 bases). The CDR3 runs to 15 residues. The V gene's germline CDR1 is SQVTM and CDR2 ANQGSEA. V lost 6 bases and J 0 bases, leaving 15 bases between the germline ends. The CDR3 region is CSVKRGQLSYNEQFF. The DNA for the CDR3 is TGCAGCGTGAAACGAGGACAGCTCTCCTACAATGAGCAGTTCTTC.

This clonotype ranks as medium-sized. This chain connects TRBV28 to TRBJ1-2; 9 nucleotides agree with TRBD1. The length of the CDR3 is 14 residues. The junction had 4 bases not matched to a gene; V was cut back by 5 bases and J by 3 bases. CDR1 MDHEN and CDR2 SYDVKM come from the germline V gene. The CDR3 nucleotides are TGTGCCAGCAGTCGCGGGACAGGGCACTATGGCTACACCTTC. Protein product: CASSRGTGHYGYTF.

This clonotype was recorded many times. The chain is built from TRBV2 and TRBJ2-7; TRBD1 agrees at 9 bases. CDR3 length: 14 amino acids. Germline assignment: CDR1 SNHLY and CDR2 FYNNEI. The V and J ends lost 8 bases and 3 bases, in that order; junction bases with no gene match: 8. CDR3 protein: CASQGQGIVYEQYF. The CDR3 coding sequence is TGTGCCAGCCAAGGACAGGGGATCGTCTACGAGCAGTACTTC. Together with reference TRBV2 and TRBJ2-7, the CDR3 gives the full variable domain: EPEVTQTPSHQVTQMGQEVILRCVPISNHLYFYWYRQILGQKVEFLVSFYNNEISEKSEIFDDQFSVERPDGSNFTLKIRSTKLEDSAMYFCASQGQGIVYEQYFGPGTRLTVT.

The chain combines TRBV6-5 with TRBJ2-1, with a tentative D call TRBD2 (7 bases). Trimming stripped 0 bases from V and 10 bases from J, with 16 bases between. The CDR3 has 15 amino acids. Germline-derived CDR1 and CDR2 are MNHEY and SVGAGI. The CDR3 DNA is TGTGCCAGCAGTTACTCGTGGGGGGGCGCGGGGGAGCAGTTCTTC. Residues: CASSYSWGGAGEQFF.

This clonotype came up many times. The chain employs TRBV5-1 and TRBJ2-2; D perhaps matches TRBD1 (5 bases). Per germline, CDR1 SGHRS and CDR2 YFSETQ. The CDR3 extends over 15 amino acids. Trimming shortened V by 7 bases and J by 1 base, and 14 bases separated the two germline ends. CDR3 sequence: CASRRQLVNTGELFF. In nucleotides, the CDR3 is TGCGCCAGCCGTAGACAGCTAGTGAACACCGGGGAGCTGTTTTTT. Full variable domain (rest looked up from reference TRBV5-1 and TRBJ2-2): KAGVTQTPRYLIKTRGQQVTLSCSPISGHRSVSWYQQTPGQGLQFLFEYFSETQRNKGNFPGRFSGRQFSNSRSEMNVSTLELGDSALYLCASRRQLVNTGELFFGEGSRLTVL.

This clonotype counts as medium-sized. The V call is TRBV9, the J call TRBJ1-3, with 8 bases fitting TRBD1. The ends lost 4 bases at V and 1 base at J; junction bases unmatched: 7. The CDR3 is made up of 16 amino acids. In germline, CDR1 is SGDLS, CDR2 YYNGEE. The CDR3 region is CASSIAGGSSGNTIYF. In DNA form, the CDR3 reads TGTGCCAGCAGCATAGCAGGGGGCTCGTCTGGAAACACCATATATTTT.

This clonotype was observed at least ten times. The rearrangement joins TRBV5-5 to TRBJ1-6, with D hard to call. The CDR3 spans 12 residues. The V gene's germline CDR1 is SGHKS and CDR2 YYEKEE (reference sequence). V gave up 2 bases and J gave up 11 bases, with 8 bases separating them. CDR3 in DNA: TGTGCCAGCAGCTTCCGGGATCCACCCCTCCACTTT. Its protein is CASSFRDPPLHF.

This clonotype came up many times. The rearrangement links TRBV10-3 to TRBJ2-6; 10 bases match TRBD1. CDR1 and CDR2 from the germline V gene are ENHRY and SYGVKD. The CDR3 covers 16 residues. V was pared by 5 bases and J by 2 bases, with 3 bases of the junction left unmatched. The CDR3 sequence: CAISSTGGTGANVLTF. The CDR3 coding sequence is TGTGCCATCAGTTCGACAGGGGGCACTGGGGCCAACGTCCTGACTTTC.